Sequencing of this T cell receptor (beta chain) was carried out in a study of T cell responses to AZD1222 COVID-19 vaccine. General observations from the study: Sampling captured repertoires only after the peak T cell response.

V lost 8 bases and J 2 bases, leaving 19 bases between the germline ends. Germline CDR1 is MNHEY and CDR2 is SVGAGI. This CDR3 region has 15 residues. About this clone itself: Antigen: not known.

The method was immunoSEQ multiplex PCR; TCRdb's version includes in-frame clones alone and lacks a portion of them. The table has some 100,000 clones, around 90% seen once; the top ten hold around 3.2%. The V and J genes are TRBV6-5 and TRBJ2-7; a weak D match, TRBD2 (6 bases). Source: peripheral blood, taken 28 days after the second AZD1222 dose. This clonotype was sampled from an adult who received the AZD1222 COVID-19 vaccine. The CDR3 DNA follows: TGTGCCAGCGAAGGGCTGGAGGGGAATCCCTACGAGCAGTACTTC. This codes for CASEGLEGNPYEQYF.